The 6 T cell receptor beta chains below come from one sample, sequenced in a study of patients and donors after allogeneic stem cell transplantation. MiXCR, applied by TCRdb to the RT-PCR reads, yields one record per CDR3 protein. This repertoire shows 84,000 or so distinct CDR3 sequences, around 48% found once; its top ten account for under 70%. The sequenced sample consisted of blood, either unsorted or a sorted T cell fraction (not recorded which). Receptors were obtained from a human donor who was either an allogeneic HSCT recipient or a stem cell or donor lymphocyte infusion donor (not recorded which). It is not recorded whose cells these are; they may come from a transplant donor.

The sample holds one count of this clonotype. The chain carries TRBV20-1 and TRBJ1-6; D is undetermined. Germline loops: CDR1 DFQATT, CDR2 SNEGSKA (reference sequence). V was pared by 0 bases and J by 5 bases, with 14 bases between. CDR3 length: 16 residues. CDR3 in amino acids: CSARDVELGNNSPLHF. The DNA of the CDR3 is TGCAGTGCTAGAGATGTGGAGTTAGGGAATAATTCACCCCTCCACTTT.

The CDR3 loop is CASSLAEGEKLFF. In nucleotides, the CDR3 is TGTGCCAGCAGTTTGGCCGAGGGTGAAAAACTGTTTTTT. This chain connects TRBV12-3 or TRBV12-4 to TRBJ1-4, with D uncertain. The V gene lost 3 bases and the J gene lost 7 bases, with 9 bases spanning the gap. There are 13 residues in the CDR3.

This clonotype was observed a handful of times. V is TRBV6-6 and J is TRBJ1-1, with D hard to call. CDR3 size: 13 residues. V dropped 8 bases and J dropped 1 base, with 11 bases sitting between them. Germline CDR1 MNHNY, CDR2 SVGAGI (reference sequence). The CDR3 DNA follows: TGTGCCAGCGAAGCTGGTCGGAACACTGAAGCTTTCTTT. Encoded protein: CASEAGRNTEAFF.

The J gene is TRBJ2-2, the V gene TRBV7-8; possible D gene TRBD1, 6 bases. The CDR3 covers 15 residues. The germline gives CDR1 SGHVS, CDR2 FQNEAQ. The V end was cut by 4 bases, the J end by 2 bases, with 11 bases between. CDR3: CASSSQGTNTGELFF. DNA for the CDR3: TGTGCCAGCAGCTCGCAGGGGACAAACACCGGGGAGCTGTTTTTT.

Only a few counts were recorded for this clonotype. CDR3 DNA sequence: TGCGCCAGCAGCCAGGAGACAGGGAAACTTAAGTCACCCCTCCACTTT. It translates to CASSQETGKLKSPLHF. The chain links TRBV4-3 to TRBJ1-6, with 7 bases fitting TRBD1. Germline V lookup: CDR1 LGHNA, CDR2 YSLEER. This CDR3 contains 16 residues. V gave up 3 bases and J gave up 10 bases; unmatched junction bases: 12.

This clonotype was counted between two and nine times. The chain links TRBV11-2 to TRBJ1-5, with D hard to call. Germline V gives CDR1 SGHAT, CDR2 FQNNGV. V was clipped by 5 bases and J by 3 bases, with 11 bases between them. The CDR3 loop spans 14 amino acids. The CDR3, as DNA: TGTGCCAGCAGCCCCCTTACTTCCAATCAGCCCCAGCATTTT. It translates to CASSPLTSNQPQHF.